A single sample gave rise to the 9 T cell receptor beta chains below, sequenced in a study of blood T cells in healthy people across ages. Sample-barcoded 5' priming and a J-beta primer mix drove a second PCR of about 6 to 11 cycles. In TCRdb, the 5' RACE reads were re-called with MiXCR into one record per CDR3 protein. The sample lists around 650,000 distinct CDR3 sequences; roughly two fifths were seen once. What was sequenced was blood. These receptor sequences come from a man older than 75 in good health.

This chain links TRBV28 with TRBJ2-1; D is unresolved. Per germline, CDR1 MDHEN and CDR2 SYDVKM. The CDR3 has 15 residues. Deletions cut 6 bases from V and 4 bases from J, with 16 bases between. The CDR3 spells CASRLLSPFYNEQFF. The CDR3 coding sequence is TGTGCCAGCAGGTTGTTGAGCCCCTTTTACAATGAGCAGTTCTTC.

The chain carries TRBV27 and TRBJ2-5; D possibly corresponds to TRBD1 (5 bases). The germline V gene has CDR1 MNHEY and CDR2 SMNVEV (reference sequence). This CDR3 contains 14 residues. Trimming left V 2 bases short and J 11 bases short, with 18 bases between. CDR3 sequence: CASSLGAINNEQYF. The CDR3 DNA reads TGTGCCAGCAGTTTAGGGGCCATAAACAATGAGCAGTACTTC.

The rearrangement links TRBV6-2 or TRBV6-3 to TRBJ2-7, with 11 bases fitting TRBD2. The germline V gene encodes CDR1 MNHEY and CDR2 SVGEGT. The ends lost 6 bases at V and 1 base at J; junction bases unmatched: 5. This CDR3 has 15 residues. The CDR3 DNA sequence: TGTGCCAGCAGGCCCGGGACTAGCGGATCCTACGAGCAGTACTTC. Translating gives CASRPGTSGSYEQYF.

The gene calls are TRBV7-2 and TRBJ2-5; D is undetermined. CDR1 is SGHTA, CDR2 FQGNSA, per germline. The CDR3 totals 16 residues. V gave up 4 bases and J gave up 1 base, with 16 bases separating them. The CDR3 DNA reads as TGTGCCAGCAGCTCCCAGTCGACTCAACTCCAAGAGACCCAGTACTTC. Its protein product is CASSSQSTQLQETQYF. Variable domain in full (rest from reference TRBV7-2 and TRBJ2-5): GAGVSQSPSNKVTEKGKDVELRCDPISGHTALYWYRQSLGQGLEFLIYFQGNSAPDKSGLPSDRFSAERTGGSVSTLTIQRTQQEDSAVYLCASSSQSTQLQETQYFGPGTRLLVL.

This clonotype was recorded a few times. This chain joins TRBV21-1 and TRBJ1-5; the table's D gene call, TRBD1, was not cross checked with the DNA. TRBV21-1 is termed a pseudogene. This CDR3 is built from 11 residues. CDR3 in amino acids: CASGKKQGLHF. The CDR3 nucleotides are TGTGCCAGCGGTAAAAAACAGGGACTGCATTTT.

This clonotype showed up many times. The chain's CDR3 is CASSLEAGGYEKLFF. The CDR3 DNA reads as TGTGCCAGCAGCTTGGAGGCAGGGGGATACGAAAAACTGTTTTTT. The chain combines TRBV5-8 with TRBJ1-4; the match to TRBD1 covers 7 bases. Germline CDR1 SGHTS, CDR2 YDEGEE. The CDR3 has 15 residues. V lost 0 bases, J lost 8 bases, and 7 bases stayed unmatched.

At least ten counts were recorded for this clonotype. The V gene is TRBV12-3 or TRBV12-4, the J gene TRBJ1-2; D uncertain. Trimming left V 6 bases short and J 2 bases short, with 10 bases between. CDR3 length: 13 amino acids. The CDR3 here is CASRIDGNYGYTF. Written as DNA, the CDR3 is TGTGCCAGCAGAATAGACGGGAACTATGGCTACACCTTC.

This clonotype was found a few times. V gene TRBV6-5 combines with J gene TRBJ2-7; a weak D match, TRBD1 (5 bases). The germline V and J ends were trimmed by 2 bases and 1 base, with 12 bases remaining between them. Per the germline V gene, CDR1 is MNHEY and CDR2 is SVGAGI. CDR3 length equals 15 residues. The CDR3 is CASSYQQAGSYEQYF. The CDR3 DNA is TGTGCCAGCAGTTACCAACAGGCCGGATCCTACGAGCAGTACTTC.

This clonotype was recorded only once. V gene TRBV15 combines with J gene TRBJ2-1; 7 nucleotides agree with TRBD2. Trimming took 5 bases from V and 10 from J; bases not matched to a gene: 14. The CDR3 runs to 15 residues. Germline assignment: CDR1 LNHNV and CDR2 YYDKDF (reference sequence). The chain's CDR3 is CATSVHGTNSYEQFF. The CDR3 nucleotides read TGTGCCACCAGCGTTCACGGGACTAACTCCTACGAGCAGTTCTTC.